Shown below are 14 T cell receptor beta chains from a single sample sequenced in a study of persistence of HIV-infected CD4 T cells. Cells were stimulated nonspecifically with anti-CD3/anti-CD28 magnetic beads. Responding CD4+ T cells were sorted by upregulation of both CD40 ligand and CD69. These TCRs' antigens remain unknown. The immunoSEQ assay was version 4, run in survey mode. Libraries were prepared by immunoSEQ multiplex PCR; TCRdb keeps only in-frame clonotypes and omits some of them. This table holds roughly 41,000 clones, over 80% found once. This sample comprised CD4+ T cells sorted from PBMCs after roughly 19-hour stimulation, obtained from a patient who received antiretroviral therapy. Source of these receptors: an adult man with HIV who was CMV-seropositive.

The chain links TRBV6-5 to TRBJ1-2, with D uncertain. The CDR3 loop spans 13 amino acids. V was cut by 5 bases and J by 4 bases, with 11 bases left in between. Germline CDR1 is MNHEY and CDR2 is SVGAGI. The CDR3 region has the DNA TGTGCCAGCAGTCTCAGGAATTCCTATGGCTACACCTTC. As protein: CASSLRNSYGYTF.

The CDR3 loop is CARRRKEGLFPYEQYF. In DNA form, the CDR3 reads TGTGCCAGAAGAAGAAAGGAAGGTCTATTCCCCTACGAGCAGTACTTC. The chain uses TRBV5-3 and TRBJ2-7; unclear D gene. TRBV5-3 is an ORF for which the function is uncertain. Trimming removed 5 bases at V and 2 bases at J, with 20 bases between. This CDR3 contains 16 residues.

CDR3: CASSPSPGPPEFF. CDR3 in DNA: TGTGCCAGCAGCCCCTCTCCGGGACCCCCGGAGTTCTTC. The chain couples TRBV3-1 (or the pseudogene TRBV3-2) to TRBJ2-1; D is tentatively TRBD1 or TRBD2 (5 bases each). Trimming took 4 bases from V and 14 from J, leaving 18 bases between them. The CDR3 is made up of 13 amino acids. CDR1 is LGHDT and CDR2 is YNNKEL in the germline V gene (reference sequence).

The rearrangement joins TRBV10-3 to TRBJ1-2; D unclear. CDR1 is ENHRY, CDR2 SYGVKD, per germline. The CDR3 is 14 amino acids. The V and J ends lost 6 bases and 6 bases respectively, with 17 bases between them. CDR3 in amino acids: CAIRAEVEFDGYTF. The CDR3 bases are TGTGCCATCAGGGCCGAAGTAGAGTTCGATGGCTACACCTTC.

This clone is a singleton in its sample. The chain employs TRBV18 and TRBJ2-2; 8 bases are shared with TRBD1. This CDR3 comprises 19 residues. The germline V gene encodes CDR1 KGHSH and CDR2 LQKENI. V was clipped by 3 bases and J by 6 bases; unmatched bases: 18. CDR3 sequence: CASSPPPGQGRIGAGELFF. The DNA for the CDR3 is TGTGCCAGCTCACCGCCCCCCGGACAGGGCCGGATAGGGGCCGGGGAGCTGTTTTTT.

The gene calls are TRBV3-1 (or the pseudogene TRBV3-2) and TRBJ2-6; possibly TRBD1 or TRBD2 for D (6 bases each). The CDR3 runs 17 residues. Looked up from germline, CDR1 is LGHDT and CDR2 is YNNKEL (reference sequence). V lost 0 bases to trimming and J lost 2 bases, with 11 bases between them. CDR3 sequence reads: CASSQDSGAAGANVLTF. DNA of the CDR3: TGTGCCAGCAGCCAAGATTCGGGGGCTGCTGGGGCCAACGTCCTGACTTTC.

V usage is TRBV20-1 and J usage is TRBJ1-1; D uncertain. This CDR3 has 10 residues. V shed 3 bases and J shed 7 bases, with 6 bases lying between them. Germline V gives CDR1 DFQATT, CDR2 SNEGSKA (reference sequence). CDR3 sequence: CSASKVEAFF. CDR3 sequence (DNA): TGCAGTGCTAGTAAAGTTGAAGCTTTCTTT.

This clone occurred once. The chain uses TRBV4-2 and TRBJ1-4, with 9 nucleotides matching TRBD1. J lost 0 bases, V lost 0 bases, and 5 bases had no gene match. Germline CDR1 is LGHNA and CDR2 is YNFKEQ. This CDR3 is built from 18 residues. The CDR3 DNA reads TGTGCCAGCAGCCAAGAGGGGACAGGGACTGCAACTAATGAAAAACTGTTTTTT. Its protein is CASSQEGTGTATNEKLFF.

The chain joins TRBV14 to TRBJ2-1; 7 nucleotides match TRBD2. CDR1 is SGHDN, CDR2 FVKESK, per germline. The CDR3 runs 16 residues. V shed 4 bases and J 4 bases; nucleotides not matched to a gene: 10. The CDR3: CASSPLSGGLYNEQFF. CDR3 DNA: TGTGCCAGCAGCCCTCTTTCGGGGGGATTATACAATGAGCAGTTCTTC.

The chain combines TRBV3-1 (or the pseudogene TRBV3-2) with TRBJ2-1; 16 positions match TRBD2. This CDR3 spans 15 amino acids. CDR1 LGHDT and CDR2 YNNKEL come from the germline V gene (reference sequence). V dropped 4 bases and J dropped 15; count of bases not matched to a gene: 9. This CDR3 is CASSPNLGLAGGVFF. In nucleotides, the CDR3 is TGTGCCAGCAGCCCGAACTTGGGACTAGCGGGAGGGGTGTTCTTC.

The chain employs TRBV23-1 and TRBJ2-2; D may be TRBD1 or TRBD2 (6 bases each). TRBV23-1 is given ORF status, its function remaining uncertain. V lost 11 bases and J 2 bases, leaving 18 bases between the germline ends. This CDR3 region has 15 residues. CDR3 residues: CADPLRDINTGELFF. The CDR3 region has the DNA TGCGCCGACCCATTGCGGGACATCAACACCGGGGAGCTGTTTTTT.

The chain carries TRBV10-3 and TRBJ1-1, with 7 bases fitting TRBD1. V was clipped by 6 bases and J by 5 bases; unmatched bases: 9. Germline V gene sequence: CDR1 ENHRY, CDR2 SYGVKD. The CDR3 has 14 amino acids. CDR3: CAISRTGGETEAFF. In DNA, the CDR3 is TGTGCCATCAGCCGGACAGGTGGAGAAACTGAAGCTTTCTTT.

The chain joins TRBV18 to TRBJ2-1; the match to TRBD2 covers 7 bases. The CDR3 totals 13 residues. J gave up 6 bases and V 1 base, and 0 bases lay outside the gene matches. The V gene's germline CDR1 is KGHSH and CDR2 LQKENI. The CDR3 spells CASSPLAGNEQFF. The CDR3 DNA reads as TGTGCCAGCTCACCACTAGCGGGCAATGAGCAGTTCTTC.

The chain has TRBV11-3 and TRBJ2-2; TRBD2 aligns across 7 bases. CDR1 is SGHNT, CDR2 YENEEA, per germline. After removal of 5 bases from V and 4 bases from J, the junction contained 7 bases not matched to a gene. This CDR3 comprises 15 residues. The CDR3 here is CASSVTSAATGELFF. CDR3 bases: TGTGCCAGCAGCGTTACTAGCGCCGCCACCGGGGAGCTGTTTTTT.